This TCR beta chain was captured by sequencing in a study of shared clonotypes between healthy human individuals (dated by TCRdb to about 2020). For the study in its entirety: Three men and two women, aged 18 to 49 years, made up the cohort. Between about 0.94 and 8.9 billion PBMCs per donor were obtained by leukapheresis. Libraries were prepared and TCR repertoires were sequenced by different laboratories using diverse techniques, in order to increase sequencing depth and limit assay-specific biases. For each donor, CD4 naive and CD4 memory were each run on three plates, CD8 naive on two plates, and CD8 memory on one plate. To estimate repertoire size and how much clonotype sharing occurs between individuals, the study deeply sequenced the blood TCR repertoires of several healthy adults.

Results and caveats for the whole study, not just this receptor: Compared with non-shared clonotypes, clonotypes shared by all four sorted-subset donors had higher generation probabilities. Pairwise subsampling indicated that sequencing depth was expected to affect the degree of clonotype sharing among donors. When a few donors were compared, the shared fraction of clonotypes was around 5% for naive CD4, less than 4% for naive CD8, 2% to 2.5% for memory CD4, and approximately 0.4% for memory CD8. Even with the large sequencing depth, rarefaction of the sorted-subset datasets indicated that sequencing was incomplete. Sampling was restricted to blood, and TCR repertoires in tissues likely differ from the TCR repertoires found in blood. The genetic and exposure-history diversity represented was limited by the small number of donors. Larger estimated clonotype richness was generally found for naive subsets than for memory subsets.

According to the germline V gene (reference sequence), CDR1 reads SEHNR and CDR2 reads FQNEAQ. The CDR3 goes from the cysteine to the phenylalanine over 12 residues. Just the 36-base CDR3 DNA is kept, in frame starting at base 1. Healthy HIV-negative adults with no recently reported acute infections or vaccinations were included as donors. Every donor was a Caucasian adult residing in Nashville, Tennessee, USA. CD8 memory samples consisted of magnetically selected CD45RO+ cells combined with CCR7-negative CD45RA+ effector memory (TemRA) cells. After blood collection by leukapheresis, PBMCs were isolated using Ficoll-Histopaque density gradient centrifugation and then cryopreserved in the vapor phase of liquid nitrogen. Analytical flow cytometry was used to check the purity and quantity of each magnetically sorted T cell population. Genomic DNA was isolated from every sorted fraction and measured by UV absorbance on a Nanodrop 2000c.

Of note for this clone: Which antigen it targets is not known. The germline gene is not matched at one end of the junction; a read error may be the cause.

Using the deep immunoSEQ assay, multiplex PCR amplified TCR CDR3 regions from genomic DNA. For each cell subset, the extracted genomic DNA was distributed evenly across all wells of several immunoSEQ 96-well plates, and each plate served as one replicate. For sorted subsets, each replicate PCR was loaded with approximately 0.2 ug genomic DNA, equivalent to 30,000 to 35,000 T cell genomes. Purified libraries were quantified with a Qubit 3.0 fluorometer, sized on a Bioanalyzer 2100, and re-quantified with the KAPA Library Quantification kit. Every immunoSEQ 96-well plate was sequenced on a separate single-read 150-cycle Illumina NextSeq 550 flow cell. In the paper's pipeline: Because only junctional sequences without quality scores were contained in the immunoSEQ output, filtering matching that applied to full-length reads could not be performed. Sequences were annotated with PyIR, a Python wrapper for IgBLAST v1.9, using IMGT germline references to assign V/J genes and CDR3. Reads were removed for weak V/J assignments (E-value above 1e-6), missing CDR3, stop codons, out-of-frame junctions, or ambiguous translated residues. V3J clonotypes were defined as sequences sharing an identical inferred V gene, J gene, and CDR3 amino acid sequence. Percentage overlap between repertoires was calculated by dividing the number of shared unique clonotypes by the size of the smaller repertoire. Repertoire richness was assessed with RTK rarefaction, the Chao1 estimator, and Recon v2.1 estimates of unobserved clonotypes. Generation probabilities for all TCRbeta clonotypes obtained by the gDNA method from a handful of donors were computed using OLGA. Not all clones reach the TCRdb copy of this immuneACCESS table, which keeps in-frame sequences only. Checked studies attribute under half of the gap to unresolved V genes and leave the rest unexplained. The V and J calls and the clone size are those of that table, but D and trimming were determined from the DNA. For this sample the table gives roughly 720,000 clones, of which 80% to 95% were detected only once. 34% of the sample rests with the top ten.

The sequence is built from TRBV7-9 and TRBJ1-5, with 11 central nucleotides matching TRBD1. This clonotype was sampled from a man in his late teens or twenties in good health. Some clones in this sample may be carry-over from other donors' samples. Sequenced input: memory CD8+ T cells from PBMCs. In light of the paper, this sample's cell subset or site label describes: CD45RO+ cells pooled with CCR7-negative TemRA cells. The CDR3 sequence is CASSQDRGPMNF. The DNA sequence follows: TGTGCCAGCAGTCAGGACAGGGGGCCTATGAATTTT.